The entry that follows covers one TCR beta chain sequence. The antigen is not known. The junction shows a germline mismatch at one end, possibly a read error. The data originate from a study of metastatic and nonmetastatic thyroid tumors. Study-wide context: Patients with malignant and benign thyroid disease provided blood and tumor or nodule tissue, whose repertoires were compared.

Study-wide results and caveats: Benign nodules reportedly had significantly lower TCR beta diversity than malignant thyroid tumors in blood and tumor.

Not a single patient had been given any form of treatment at any point before undergoing thyroid surgery. Germline V gene data show CDR1 as MDHEN and CDR2 as SYDVKM. The CDR3 spans 15 residues. Per the authors' pipeline: To classify distant metastasis in papillary thyroid cancer, a model was built from CDR3 differences across clinicopathological groups. TCRdb ran MiXCR on the PCR reads. The V and J calls and clone size are TCRdb's, not the authors'. Seen here are around 30,000 clones, over 12% observed once, and the top ten hold under 20%. This chain joins TRBV28 and TRBJ1-1; D unclear. The sequencing sample was made of blood. This TCR derives from a male donor with papillary thyroid cancer or a benign thyroid nodule (not recorded which). Some clones in this sample may be carry-over from other donors' samples. The CDR3 protein is CASSLGFSMKTEALF. The CDR3 DNA reads TGTGCCAGCAGTTTAGGGTTCTCCATGAAGACTGAAGCTCTCTTT.